The 11 T cell receptor beta chains presented below share a single source sample, sequenced in a study of OX40 agonist ivuxolimab in advanced cancers. Sequenced by immunoSEQ multiplex PCR; TCRdb stores in-frame clones only, minus some. The data show tens of thousands of clones, about 91% seen once. The sample here was CD4+ or CD8+ T cells sorted from blood, taken in a trial of the OX40 agonist ivuxolimab. These receptors all come from an adult with an advanced solid tumor such as melanoma, head and neck, liver or kidney cancer.

The rearrangement links TRBV15 to TRBJ2-7, with D perhaps TRBD1 (7 bases). V was pared by 1 base and J by 11 bases, with 18 bases between. This CDR3 contains 14 residues. The germline gives CDR1 LNHNV, CDR2 YYDKDF (reference sequence). Here the CDR3 DNA reads TGTGCCACCAGCAGAGTGGGTCAGGGGGGTTTTAAGTACTTC. Translation gives CATSRVGQGGFKYF.

The V call is TRBV4-1, the J call TRBJ1-5; D possibly corresponds to TRBD1 (5 bases). CDR1 is MGHRA, CDR2 YSYEKL, per germline. The CDR3 is made up of 14 amino acids. Between the trimmed V and J ends, which lost 3 bases and 5 bases, there was a span of 11 bases. The CDR3 DNA sequence: TGCGCCAGCAGCCAGACCGGGGCGGATCAGCCCCAGCATTTT. Residues: CASSQTGADQPQHF.

The chain uses TRBV2 and TRBJ1-1; D ambiguous. Germline V lookup: CDR1 SNHLY, CDR2 FYNNEI. CDR3 length equals 12 residues. The V gene lost 6 bases and the J gene lost 1 base, with 6 bases spanning the gap. The CDR3 reads CASSGRNTEAFF. As DNA, the CDR3 is TGTGCCAGCAGCGGCAGGAACACTGAAGCTTTCTTT.

CDR3 nucleotide sequence: TGTGCCAGCCTCCATAGCGGGGGGGCGGAGAATGAGCAGTTCTTC. This encodes CASLHSGGAENEQFF. The V call is TRBV7-8, the J call TRBJ2-1, with 11 bases identical to TRBD2. This CDR3 has 15 residues. From germline, CDR1 is SGHVS and CDR2 FQNEAQ. V was clipped by 8 bases and J by 7 bases; unmatched bases: 10.

This clone was seen only once. The genes are TRBV5-6 and TRBJ1-2; weak D call: TRBD1 (5 bases). The CDR3 contains 14 residues. Trimming shortened V by 0 bases and J by 3 bases, and 9 bases separated the two germline ends. Germline V gene data show CDR1 as SGHDT and CDR2 as YYEEEE. The DNA for the CDR3 is TGTGCCAGCAGCTTGGGGGGCGGGTACTATGGCTACACCTTC. This codes for CASSLGGGYYGYTF.

The table lists this clone with a count of one. The chain carries TRBV9 and TRBJ2-7; D is possibly TRBD1 (5 bases). The CDR3 contains 15 residues. V was cut by 2 bases and J by 7 bases, with 19 bases left in between. Germline V lookup: CDR1 SGDLS, CDR2 YYNGEE. CDR3: CASSVNQGTYGEQYF. The CDR3 nucleotides are TGTGCCAGCAGCGTCAACCAGGGTACCTACGGGGAGCAGTACTTC.

V usage is TRBV9 and J usage is TRBJ2-2, with TRBD1 matching 11 bases. The CDR3 is made up of 16 amino acids. Looked up from germline, CDR1 is SGDLS and CDR2 is YYNGEE. Unmatched junction bases numbered 8, after V lost 4 bases and J lost 6 bases. CDR3 sequence reads: CASSTLDRGLAGELFF. CDR3 coding DNA: TGTGCCAGCAGCACTTTGGACAGGGGGCTCGCCGGGGAGCTGTTTTTT.

CDR3 bases: TGTGCCAGCAGTTCCTCCGACGTCTATGGCTACACCTTC. Amino acid sequence: CASSSSDVYGYTF. The chain uses TRBV28 and TRBJ1-2, with unresolved D. The germline gives CDR1 MDHEN, CDR2 SYDVKM. V was trimmed by 4 bases and J by 4 bases, leaving 10 bases between them. This CDR3 contains 13 residues.

The chain employs TRBV28 and TRBJ1-5; TRBD1 is a possible D gene (6 bases). CDR3 length: 13 residues. Germline CDR1 is MDHEN and CDR2 is SYDVKM. Trimming took 5 bases from V and 9 from J, leaving 14 bases between them. The CDR3 nucleotides are TGTGCCAGCAGTCAGGTTCGCAGGGGGCCCCAGCATTTT. This codes for CASSQVRRGPQHF.

This chain links TRBV29-1 with TRBJ1-5; D not resolved. Per germline, CDR1 SQVTM and CDR2 ANQGSEA. V lost 4 bases to trimming and J lost 2 bases, with 6 bases between them. The CDR3 has 12 residues. The CDR3 is CSVVVGNQPQHF. In nucleotides, the CDR3 is TGCAGCGTTGTCGTAGGCAATCAGCCCCAGCATTTT. Complete variable domain (other parts from reference TRBV29-1 and TRBJ1-5): SAVISQKPSRDICQRGTSLTIQCQVDSQVTMMFWYRQQPGQSLTLIATANQGSEATYESGFVIDKFPISRPNLTFSTLTVSNMSPEDSSIYLCSVVVGNQPQHFGDGTRLSIL.

The chain has TRBV28 and TRBJ2-7; D possibly matches TRBD1 or TRBD2 (5 bases each). In germline, CDR1 is MDHEN, CDR2 SYDVKM. CDR3 size: 15 residues. V was trimmed by 1 base and J by 5 bases, leaving 15 bases between them. The CDR3 coding sequence is TGTGCCAGCAGTTTATCGAGGGCAGGGACCCACGAGCAGTACTTC. The encoded protein is CASSLSRAGTHEQYF. The whole variable domain, remainder taken from reference TRBV28 and TRBJ2-7, is DVKVTQSSRYLVKRTGEKVFLECVQDMDHENMFWYRQDPGLGLRLIYFSYDVKMKEKGDIPEGYSVSREKKERFSLILESASTNQTSMYLCASSLSRAGTHEQYFGPGTRLTVT.